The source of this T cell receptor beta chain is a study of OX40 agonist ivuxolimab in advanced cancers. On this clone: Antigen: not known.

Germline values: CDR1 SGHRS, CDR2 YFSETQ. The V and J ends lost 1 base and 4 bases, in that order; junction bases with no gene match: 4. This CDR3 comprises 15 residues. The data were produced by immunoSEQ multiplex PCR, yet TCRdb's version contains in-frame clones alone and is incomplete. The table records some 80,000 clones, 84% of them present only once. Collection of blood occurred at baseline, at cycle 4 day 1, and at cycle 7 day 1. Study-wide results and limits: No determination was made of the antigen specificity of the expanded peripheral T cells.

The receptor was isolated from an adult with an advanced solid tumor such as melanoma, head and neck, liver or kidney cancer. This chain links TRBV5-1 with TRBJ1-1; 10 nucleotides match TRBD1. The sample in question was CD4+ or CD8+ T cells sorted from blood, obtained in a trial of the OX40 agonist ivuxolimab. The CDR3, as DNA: TGCGCCAGCAGCTTGACGGGACAGGGGCCCACTGAAGCTTTCTTT. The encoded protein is CASSLTGQGPTEAFF.